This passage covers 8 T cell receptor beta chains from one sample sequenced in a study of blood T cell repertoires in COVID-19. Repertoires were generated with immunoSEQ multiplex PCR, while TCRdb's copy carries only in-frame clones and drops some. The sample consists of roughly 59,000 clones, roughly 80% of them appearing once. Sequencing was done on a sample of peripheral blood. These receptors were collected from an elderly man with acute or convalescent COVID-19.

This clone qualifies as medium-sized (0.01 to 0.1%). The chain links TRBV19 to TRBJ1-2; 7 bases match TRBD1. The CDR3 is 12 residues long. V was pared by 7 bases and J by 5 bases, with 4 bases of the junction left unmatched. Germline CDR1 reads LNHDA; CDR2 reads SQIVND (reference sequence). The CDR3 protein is CASNDRAYGYTF. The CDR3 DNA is TGTGCCAGTAACGACAGGGCGTATGGCTACACCTTC.

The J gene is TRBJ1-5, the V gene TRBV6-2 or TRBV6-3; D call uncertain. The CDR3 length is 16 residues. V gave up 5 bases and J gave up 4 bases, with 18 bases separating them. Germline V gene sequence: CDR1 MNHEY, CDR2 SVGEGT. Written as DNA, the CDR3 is TGTGCCAGCAGTGGTAAGACGACCCGACTAAATCAGCCCCAGCATTTT. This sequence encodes CASSGKTTRLNQPQHF.

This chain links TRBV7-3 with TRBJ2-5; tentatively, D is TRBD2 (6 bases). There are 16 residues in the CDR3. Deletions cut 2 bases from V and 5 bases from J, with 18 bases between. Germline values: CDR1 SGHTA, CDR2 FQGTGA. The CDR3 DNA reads TGTGCCAGCAGCTTATATGGCCCTGGGGCGGGGGAGACCCAGTACTTC. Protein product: CASSLYGPGAGETQYF.

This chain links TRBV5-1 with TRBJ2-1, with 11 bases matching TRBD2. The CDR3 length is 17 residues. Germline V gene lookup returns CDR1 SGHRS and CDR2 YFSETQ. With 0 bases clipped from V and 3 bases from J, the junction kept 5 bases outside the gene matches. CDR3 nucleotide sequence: TGCGCCAGCAGCTTGGGGCTCGGGACTAGCGGCTACAATGAGCAGTTCTTC. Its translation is CASSLGLGTSGYNEQFF.

The CDR3 loop reads CASSLNRDNNQPQHF. The CDR3 DNA follows: TGTGCCAGCAGCTTAAACAGGGATAACAATCAGCCCCAGCATTTT. The J gene is TRBJ1-5, the V gene TRBV7-2, with TRBD1 as a possible D gene (6 bases). Trimming removed 2 bases from V and 3 bases from J, with 11 bases in between. This CDR3 spans 15 amino acids. Germline V CDR1 and CDR2: SGHTA, FQGNSA.

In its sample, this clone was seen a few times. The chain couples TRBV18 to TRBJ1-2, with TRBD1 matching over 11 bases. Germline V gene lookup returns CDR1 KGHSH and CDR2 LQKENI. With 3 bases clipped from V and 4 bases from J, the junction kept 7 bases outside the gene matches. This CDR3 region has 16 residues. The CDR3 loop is CASSPGTGGSTYGYTF. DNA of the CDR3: TGTGCCAGCTCACCGGGGACAGGGGGATCTACCTATGGCTACACCTTC.

This CDR3 is CASSPGNQFYGYTF. The CDR3 nucleotides are TGTGCCAGCAGTCCAGGGAACCAATTTTATGGCTACACCTTC. This chain connects TRBV9 to TRBJ1-2; the D gene is possibly TRBD1 (5 bases). Trimming pared 5 bases from V and 5 bases from J, leaving 16 bases between. Germline CDR1 is SGDLS and CDR2 is YYNGEE. The CDR3 is made up of 14 amino acids.

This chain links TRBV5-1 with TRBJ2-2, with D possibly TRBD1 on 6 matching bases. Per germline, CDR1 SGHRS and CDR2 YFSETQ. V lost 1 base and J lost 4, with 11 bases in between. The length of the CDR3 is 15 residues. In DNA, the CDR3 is TGCGCCAGCAGCTTGAACAGGGCCCCCACCGGGGAGCTGTTTTTT. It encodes CASSLNRAPTGELFF.